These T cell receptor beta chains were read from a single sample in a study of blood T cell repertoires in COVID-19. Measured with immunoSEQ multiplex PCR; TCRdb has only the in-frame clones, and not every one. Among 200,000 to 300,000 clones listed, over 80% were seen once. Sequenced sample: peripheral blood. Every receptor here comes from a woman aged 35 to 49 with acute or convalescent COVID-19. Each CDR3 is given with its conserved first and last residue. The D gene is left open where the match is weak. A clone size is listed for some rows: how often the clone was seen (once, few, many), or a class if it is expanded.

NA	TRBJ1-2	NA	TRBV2	CASSATQVTYGYTF	TGTGCCAGCAGTGCGACCCAGGTCACCTATGGCTACACCTTC
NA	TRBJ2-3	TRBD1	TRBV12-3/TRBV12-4	CASRAGQGTQYF	TGTGCCAGCAGGGCGGGACAGGGGACGCAGTATTTT
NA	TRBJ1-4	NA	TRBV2	CASSPGEKLFF	TGTGCCAGCAGTCCGGGAGAAAAACTGTTTTTT
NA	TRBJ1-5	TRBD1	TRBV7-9	CASSTGGESQPQHF	TGTGCCAGCAGTACAGGGGGCGAAAGTCAGCCCCAGCATTTT
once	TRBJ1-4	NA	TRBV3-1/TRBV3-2	CASSQELGATNEKLFF	TGTGCCAGCAGCCAAGAGTTAGGAGCAACTAATGAAAAACTGTTTTTT
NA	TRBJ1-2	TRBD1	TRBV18	CASSPPGQGLYGYTF	TGTGCCAGCTCACCTCCGGGACAGGGCCTCTATGGCTACACCTTC
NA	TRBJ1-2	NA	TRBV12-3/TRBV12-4	CASSLGRDYGYTF	TGTGCCAGCAGTTTGGGCAGGGACTATGGCTACACCTTC
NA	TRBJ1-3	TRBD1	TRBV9	CASSAGTATGITIYF	TGTGCCAGCAGCGCCGGGACAGCCACTGGAATCACCATATATTTT
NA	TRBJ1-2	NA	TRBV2	CASSVGVAVSYGYTF	TGTGCCAGCAGTGTCGGGGTAGCAGTCAGTTATGGCTACACCTTC
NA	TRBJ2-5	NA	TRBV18	CASSAGSQETQYF	TGTGCCAGCTCGGCGGGGTCCCAAGAGACCCAGTACTTC
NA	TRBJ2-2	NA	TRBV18	CASSPGQAGELFF	TGTGCCAGCTCACCAGGACAAGCCGGGGAGCTGTTTTTT
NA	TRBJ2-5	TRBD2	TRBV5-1	CASSARLAGIETQYF	TGCGCCAGCAGCGCCAGACTAGCGGGTATTGAGACCCAGTACTTC
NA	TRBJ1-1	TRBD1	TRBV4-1	CASSPYRDRGTNTEAFF	TGCGCCAGCAGCCCCTACCGGGACAGGGGGACGAACACTGAAGCTTTCTTT
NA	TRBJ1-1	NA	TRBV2	CASIQGKTEAFF	TGTGCCAGCATCCAGGGAAAAACTGAAGCTTTCTTT
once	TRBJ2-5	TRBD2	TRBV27	CASSQPTSGGEETQYF	TGTGCCAGCAGTCAGCCGACTAGCGGGGGGGAAGAGACCCAGTACTTC
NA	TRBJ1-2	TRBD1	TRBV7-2	CASSLIDRDLRGYTF	TGTGCCAGCAGCCTAATCGACAGGGACCTCCGGGGCTACACCTTC
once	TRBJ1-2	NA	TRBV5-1	CASSLGGRGDYGYTF	TGCGCCAGCAGCTTGGGGGGAAGGGGCGACTATGGCTACACCTTC
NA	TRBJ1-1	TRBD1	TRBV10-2	CASSATGLNEAFF	TGCGCCAGCAGTGCGACAGGGCTTAATGAAGCTTTCTTT
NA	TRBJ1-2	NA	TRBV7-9	CASSLDTPNYTF	TGTGCCAGCAGCTTAGACACGCCCAACTACACCTTC
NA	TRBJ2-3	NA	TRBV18	CASSPPGSGRFADTQYF	TGTGCCAGCTCACCACCGGGGTCAGGGAGGTTCGCAGATACGCAGTATTTT
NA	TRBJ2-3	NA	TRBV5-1	CASSVQGTDTQYF	TGCGCCAGCAGCGTGCAGGGCACAGATACGCAGTATTTT
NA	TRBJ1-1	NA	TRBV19	CASSSSPRGNTEAFF	TGTGCCAGTAGTTCATCCCCTAGGGGGAACACTGAAGCTTTCTTT
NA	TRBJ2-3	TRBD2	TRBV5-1	CASSLAIGAGGSDTQYF	TGCGCCAGCAGCTTGGCCATTGGTGCGGGGGGATCAGATACGCAGTATTTT
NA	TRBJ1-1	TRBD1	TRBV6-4	CASRRTGGTEAFF	TGTGCCAGCAGGCGAACAGGGGGGACTGAAGCTTTCTTT
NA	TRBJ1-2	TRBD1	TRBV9	CASSLTGTGIDGGYTF	TGTGCCAGCAGCTTAACCGGGACAGGGATTGATGGGGGCTACACCTTC
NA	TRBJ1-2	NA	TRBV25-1	CASSEPGGRGYGYTF	TGTGCCAGCAGTGAACCAGGCGGGAGGGGCTATGGCTACACCTTC
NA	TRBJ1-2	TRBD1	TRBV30	CAWKGTASYTF	TGTGCCTGGAAAGGGACAGCGAGCTACACCTTC
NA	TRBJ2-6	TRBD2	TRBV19	CASRTLAGGSSGANVLTF	TGTGCCAGTAGGACCCTAGCGGGGGGCTCCTCTGGGGCCAACGTCCTGACTTTC
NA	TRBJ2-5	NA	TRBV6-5	CASKVIHQGETQYF	TGTGCCAGCAAAGTGATTCACCAGGGGGAGACCCAGTACTTC
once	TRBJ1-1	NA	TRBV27	CASSLREGGEAFF	TGTGCCAGCAGTTTGAGGGAAGGGGGTGAAGCTTTCTTT
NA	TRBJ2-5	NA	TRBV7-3	CASSWTAQETQYF	TGTGCCAGCAGCTGGACAGCCCAAGAGACCCAGTACTTC
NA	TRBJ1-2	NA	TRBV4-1	CASSQDSNYGYTF	TGCGCCAGCAGCCAAGACAGTAACTATGGCTACACCTTC
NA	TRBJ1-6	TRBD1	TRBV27	CASSRVNPQGDNSPLHF	TGTGCCAGCAGTCGTGTAAATCCACAGGGGGATAATTCACCCCTCCACTTT
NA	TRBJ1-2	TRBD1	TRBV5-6	CASSFLSDRVSGYTF	TGTGCCAGCAGCTTTCTGTCGGACAGGGTTTCTGGCTACACCTTC
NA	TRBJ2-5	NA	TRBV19	CASSINTGTKETQYF	TGTGCCAGTAGTATCAATACAGGCACAAAAGAGACCCAGTACTTC
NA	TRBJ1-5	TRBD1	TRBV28	CASSSRGLNQPQHF	TGTGCCAGCAGTAGTAGGGGGCTTAATCAGCCCCAGCATTTT
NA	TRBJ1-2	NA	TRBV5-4	CASSLAGVNYGYTF	TGTGCCAGCAGCTTGGCAGGGGTTAACTATGGCTACACCTTC
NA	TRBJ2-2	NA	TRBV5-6	CASMRQHRELFF	TGTGCCAGCATGCGGCAGCACCGGGAGCTGTTTTTT
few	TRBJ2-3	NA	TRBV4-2	CASSQGLESTDTQYF	TGTGCCAGCAGCCAAGGGTTAGAGAGCACAGATACGCAGTATTTT
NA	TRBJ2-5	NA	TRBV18	CATRSSETQYF	TGTGCCACCCGGAGCTCGGAGACCCAGTACTTC
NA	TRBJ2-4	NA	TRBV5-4	CASSSQFMENIQYF	TGTGCCAGCAGCTCGCAGTTCATGGAAAACATTCAGTACTTC
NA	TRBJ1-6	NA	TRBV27	CASSFWQGSYNSPLHF	TGTGCCAGCAGTTTTTGGCAGGGCTCCTATAATTCACCCCTCCACTTT
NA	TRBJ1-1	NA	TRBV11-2	CASSLDRRRGMNTEAFF	TGTGCCAGCAGCTTAGATCGAAGGAGGGGTATGAACACTGAAGCTTTCTTT
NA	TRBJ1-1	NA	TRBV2	CAKRGRNTEAFF	TGTGCCAAAAGGGGAAGGAACACTGAAGCTTTCTTT
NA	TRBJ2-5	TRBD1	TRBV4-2	CASSQDPDLGDSQETQYF	TGTGCCAGCAGCCAAGATCCGGATCTGGGGGACAGCCAAGAGACCCAGTACTTC
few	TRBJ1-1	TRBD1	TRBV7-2	CASSFRTGGTEAFF	TGTGCCAGCAGCTTCCGGACAGGGGGCACTGAAGCTTTCTTT
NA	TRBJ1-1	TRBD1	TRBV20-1	CSASGAGGRTEAFF	TGCAGTGCTAGTGGGGCAGGGGGAAGGACTGAAGCTTTCTTT
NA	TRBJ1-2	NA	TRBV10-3	CAISPLGAGYTF	TGTGCCATCAGTCCATTGGGGGCTGGCTACACCTTC
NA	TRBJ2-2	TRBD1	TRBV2	CASKLVQQGPGELFF	TGTGCCAGCAAGCTAGTACAACAGGGGCCCGGGGAGCTGTTTTTT
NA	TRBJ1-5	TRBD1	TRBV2	CASSEALQGGYQPQHF	TGTGCCAGCAGTGAAGCGCTACAGGGGGGCTATCAGCCCCAGCATTTT
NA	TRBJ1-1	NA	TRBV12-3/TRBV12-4	CASTRQVRAEAFF	TGTGCCAGCACTCGCCAGGTGAGGGCTGAAGCTTTCTTT
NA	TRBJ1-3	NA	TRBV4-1	CASSQESPRGTGNTIYF	TGCGCCAGCAGCCAAGAGAGTCCAAGAGGTACTGGAAACACCATATATTTT
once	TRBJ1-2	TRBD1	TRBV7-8	CASSPRQGARGYTF	TGTGCCAGCAGCCCCAGACAGGGGGCTCGAGGCTACACCTTC
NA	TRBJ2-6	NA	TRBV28	CASNIGGSGANVLTF	TGTGCCAGCAATATCGGGGGCTCTGGGGCCAACGTCCTGACTTTC
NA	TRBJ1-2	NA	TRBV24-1	CATLLRQEYNGYTF	TGTGCCACCCTCTTGAGACAGGAGTACAATGGCTACACCTTC
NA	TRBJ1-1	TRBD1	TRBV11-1	CASSRSGTVNTEAFF	TGTGCCAGCAGCCGATCCGGGACAGTGAACACTGAAGCTTTCTTT